This TCR beta chain was obtained from a study of blood T cell repertoires in COVID-19. It was during active infection that Seattle patients were enrolled and then longitudinally followed. This clone was detected ten times or more. Profiled with immunoSEQ multiplex PCR; TCRdb holds only in-frame clones, not every one. Altogether a few hundred thousand clones are present, roughly 88% being singletons, with the ten largest covering around 1%. The V end was cut by 0 bases, the J end by 4 bases, with 10 bases between. Germline lookup yields CDR1 LGHDT and CDR2 YNNKEL (reference sequence). CDR3 length: 15 amino acids.

The rearrangement uses TRBV3-1 (or the pseudogene TRBV3-2) and TRBJ1-3; D not certain. The clonotype was recovered from a human donor with COVID-19, enrolled during active disease. The donor label of this sample is uncertain. Sequenced sample: peripheral blood. CDR3 amino acids: CASSQDPQAGNTIYF. The CDR3 coding sequence is TGTGCCAGCAGCCAAGATCCCCAAGCGGGAAACACCATATATTTT.